The 19 T cell receptor beta chains below were found in one sample sequenced in a study of cytomegalovirus exposure and HLA in healthy donors. The PCR ran on 60 Vbeta and 13 Jbeta primers. Profiled with immunoSEQ multiplex PCR; TCRdb holds only in-frame clones, not every one. This table holds 150,000 to 200,000 clones, 75% to 85% found once. Sequencing was carried out using PBMCs. These receptors all come from a young man in good health and CMV-seropositive.

The rearrangement links TRBV6-1 to TRBJ2-7; possible D gene TRBD1, 6 bases. Germline V gene lookup returns CDR1 MNHNS and CDR2 SASEGT. Deletions cut 6 bases from V and 2 bases from J, with 14 bases between. There are 14 residues in the CDR3. The CDR3 coding sequence is TGTGCCAGCAGGCCAGGACAGATCCCCTACGAGCAGTACTTC. This gives the protein CASRPGQIPYEQYF.

The J gene is TRBJ2-7, the V gene TRBV5-1, with D perhaps matching TRBD2 (5 bases). The CDR3 length is 15 residues. V gave up 4 bases and J gave up 4 bases, with 18 bases separating them. CDR1 and CDR2 (germline): SGHRS, YFSETQ. The CDR3 loop reads CASSPLGSTVYEQYF. CDR3 DNA sequence: TGCGCCAGCAGCCCGCTAGGGAGTACAGTGTACGAGCAGTACTTC.

This rearrangement joins TRBV7-6 to TRBJ2-7, with D tentatively TRBD1 (5 bases). CDR1 and CDR2 (germline): SGHVS, FNYEAQ. V lost 5 bases to trimming and J lost 2 bases, with 7 bases between them. The CDR3 has 12 residues. Here the CDR3 DNA reads TGTGCCAGCAGCCCGGACACCTACGAGCAGTACTTC. Encoded protein: CASSPDTYEQYF.

This rearrangement joins TRBV28 to TRBJ1-5; perhaps TRBD1 as D (5 bases). Trimming cost V 3 bases and J 14 bases, with 20 bases left between them. The CDR3 contains 14 residues. The germline V gene has CDR1 MDHEN and CDR2 SYDVKM. This CDR3 reads CASSFLRTPGYEHF. CDR3 DNA sequence: TGTGCCAGCAGTTTCCTCAGAACTCCAGGGTACGAGCATTTT.

The V gene is TRBV7-6, the J gene TRBJ2-7; 9 bases line up with TRBD1. The V gene's germline CDR1 is SGHVS and CDR2 FNYEAQ. The CDR3 covers 14 residues. J was trimmed by 3 bases and V by 3 bases; bases with no gene match: 3. The DNA for the CDR3 is TGTGCCAGCAGCTTTCGGACAGGGGACTACGAGCAGTACTTC. Its protein is CASSFRTGDYEQYF.

This chain links TRBV5-1 with TRBJ2-3; TRBD2 aligns across 10 bases. The CDR3 covers 16 residues. Germline trimming cut 4 bases from V and 0 bases from J; bases unmatched to any gene: 5. Germline CDR1 SGHRS, CDR2 YFSETQ. The CDR3 nucleotides read TGCGCCAGCAGCGGATGGACTAGCGGAAGCACAGATACGCAGTATTTT. Translating gives CASSGWTSGSTDTQYF. Full variable domain (rest looked up from reference TRBV5-1 and TRBJ2-3): KAGVTQTPRYLIKTRGQQVTLSCSPISGHRSVSWYQQTPGQGLQFLFEYFSETQRNKGNFPGRFSGRQFSNSRSEMNVSTLELGDSALYLCASSGWTSGSTDTQYFGPGTRLTVL.

The V and J genes are TRBV11-2 and TRBJ2-7, with D perhaps TRBD2 (6 bases). Trimming left V 5 bases short and J 2 bases short, with 19 bases between. Germline CDR1 is SGHAT and CDR2 is FQNNGV. The CDR3 runs 16 residues. The CDR3 DNA reads as TGTGCCAGCAGCCCTCTTCGGAGGGCGATAGCCTACGAGCAGTACTTC. This sequence encodes CASSPLRRAIAYEQYF. Full variable domain (rest looked up from reference TRBV11-2 and TRBJ2-7): EAGVAQSPRYKIIEKRQSVAFWCNPISGHATLYWYQQILGQGPKLLIQFQNNGVVDDSQLPKDRFSAERLKGVDSTLKIQPAKLEDSAVYLCASSPLRRAIAYEQYFGPGTRLTVT.

The J gene is TRBJ2-5, the V gene TRBV7-2; D gene unclear. The J call may be wrong; the DNA end is better matched by TRBJ2-7. CDR3 length: 13 residues. Germline V gene data show CDR1 as SGHTA and CDR2 as FQGNSA. CDR3 region: CASSLSFLYEQYF. CDR3 bases: TGTGCCAGCAGCTTATCCTTCCTCTACGAGCAGTACTTC.

This clone was found a few times. At one boundary the junction diverges from the germline segment, which might be a read error. This sequence joins TRBV7-9 and TRBJ2-7; 7 positions match TRBD1. The germline V gene has CDR1 SEHNR and CDR2 FQNEAQ (reference sequence). The CDR3 contains 13 residues. CDR3 coding DNA: TGCGCCAGCAGCCCAGGGACAGTCTACGAGCAGTACTTC. This encodes CASSPGTVYEQYF. The full variable domain, completed using reference TRBV7-9 and TRBJ2-7, is DTGVSQNPRHKITKRGQNVTFRCDPISEHNRLYWYRQTLGQGPEFLTYFQNEAQLEKSRLLSDRFSAERPKGSFSTLEIQRTEQGDSAMYLCASSPGTVYEQYFGPGTRLTVT.

The rearrangement joins TRBV9 to TRBJ2-7; 9 bases map to TRBD1. Trimming cost V 1 base and J 6 bases; bases outside gene matches: 8. In germline, CDR1 is SGDLS, CDR2 YYNGEE. The CDR3 has 15 amino acids. The CDR3 is CASSVSGQGGGEQYF. The CDR3 region has the DNA TGTGCCAGCAGCGTATCGGGACAGGGAGGGGGCGAGCAGTACTTC.

The chain recombines TRBV5-1 with TRBJ1-3; 8 nucleotides agree with TRBD1. The germline V gene has CDR1 SGHRS and CDR2 YFSETQ. J gave up 3 bases and V 1 base, and 3 bases lay outside the gene matches. The CDR3 length is 15 residues. CDR3 in DNA: TGCGCCAGCAGCTTGACAGGGGGTTTTGGAAACACCATATATTTT. It codes for CASSLTGGFGNTIYF.

The V gene is TRBV9, the J gene TRBJ1-2, with 7 bases aligning to TRBD1. The CDR3 is 16 residues long. V lost 3 bases and J lost 5; bases outside the gene matches: 13. The V gene's germline CDR1 is SGDLS and CDR2 YYNGEE. CDR3 DNA: TGTGCCAGCAGCGCCCACCTGGGGGACAGTGAATATGGCTACACCTTC. Its protein is CASSAHLGDSEYGYTF.

Only a few counts were recorded for this clone. V is TRBV18 and J is TRBJ2-1, with a possible D match to TRBD2 (6 bases). Germline V gives CDR1 KGHSH, CDR2 LQKENI. CDR3 size: 14 residues. V gave up 1 base and J gave up 4 bases, with 8 bases separating them. CDR3 nucleotides: TGTGCCAGCTCACCACTTCGGGGGTACAATGAGCAGTTCTTC. Translation gives CASSPLRGYNEQFF.

J is TRBJ2-7 and V is TRBV27, with a weak D call TRBD1 (6 bases). Trimming removed 1 base from V and 3 bases from J, with 13 bases in between. This CDR3 contains 15 residues. Germline assignment: CDR1 MNHEY and CDR2 SMNVEV (reference sequence). CDR3: CASSLLGQSIYEQYF. In DNA, the CDR3 is TGTGCCAGCAGTTTATTGGGACAAAGTATCTACGAGCAGTACTTC.

This chain links TRBV15 with TRBJ2-7; 7 nucleotides agree with TRBD2. This CDR3 has 13 residues. V trimming: 1 base; J trimming: 4 bases; junction bases outside the gene matches: 1. Germline values: CDR1 LNHNV, CDR2 YYDKDF (reference sequence). CDR3 bases: TGTGCCACCAGCAGAGGACTAGCTTACGAGCAGTACTTC. This gives the protein CATSRGLAYEQYF. The full variable domain, rest sourced from reference TRBV15 and TRBJ2-7, is DAMVIQNPRYQVTQFGKPVTLSCSQTLNHNVMYWYQQKSSQAPKLLFHYYDKDFNNEADTPDNFQSRRPNTSFCFLDIRSPGLGDTAMYLCATSRGLAYEQYFGPGTRLTVT.

The chain carries TRBV27 and TRBJ1-2, with 8 positions matching TRBD1. V shed 3 bases, J shed 3 bases, and the junction held 3 bases outside the gene matches. This CDR3 is built from 14 residues. CDR1 is MNHEY, CDR2 SMNVEV, per germline (reference sequence). The CDR3, as DNA: TGTGCCAGCAGTTTCCAGGGGGCGGACTATGGCTACACCTTC. As protein: CASSFQGADYGYTF.

V gene TRBV18 combines with J gene TRBJ2-5; tentatively, D is TRBD2 (5 bases). V lost 3 bases to trimming and J lost 1 base, with 9 bases between them. This CDR3 is 14 amino acids long. Germline CDR1 reads KGHSH; CDR2 reads LQKENI. This CDR3 reads CASSPSGIQETQYF. CDR3 coding DNA: TGTGCCAGCTCACCGTCGGGGATCCAAGAGACCCAGTACTTC.

The rearrangement joins TRBV25-1 to TRBJ1-1; possibly TRBD1 for D (5 bases). V lost 4 bases, J lost 0 bases, and 9 bases lay in between. The germline V gene encodes CDR1 MGHDK and CDR2 SYGVNS. The CDR3 has 14 residues. The CDR3 sequence is CASSAGVMNTEAFF. The CDR3 DNA is TGTGCCAGCAGTGCGGGGGTCATGAACACTGAAGCTTTCTTT.

Of note for this clone: The same CDR3 can be traced to other DNA sequences in this sample. The chain employs TRBV11-2 and TRBJ1-1; D may be TRBD1 (6 bases). Germline V gene data show CDR1 as SGHAT and CDR2 as FQNNGV. CDR3 size: 13 residues. The germline V and J ends were trimmed by 5 bases and 8 bases, with 15 bases remaining between them. CDR3 in DNA: TGTGCCAGCAGCCTGGAAAGAGGGGGAGAAGCTTTCTTT. Translation gives CASSLERGGEAFF.